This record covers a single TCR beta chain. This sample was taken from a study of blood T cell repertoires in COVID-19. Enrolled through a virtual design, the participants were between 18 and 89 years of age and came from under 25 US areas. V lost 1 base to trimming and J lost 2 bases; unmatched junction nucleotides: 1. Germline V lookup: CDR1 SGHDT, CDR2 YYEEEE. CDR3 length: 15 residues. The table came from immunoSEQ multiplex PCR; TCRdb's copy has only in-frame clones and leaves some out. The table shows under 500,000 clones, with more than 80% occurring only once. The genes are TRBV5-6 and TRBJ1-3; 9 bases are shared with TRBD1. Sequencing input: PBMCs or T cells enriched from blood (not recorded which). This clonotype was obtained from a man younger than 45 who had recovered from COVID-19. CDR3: CASSLRTGAGNTIYF. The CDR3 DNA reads TGTGCCAGCAGCTTGCGGACAGGGGCTGGAAACACCATATATTTT.